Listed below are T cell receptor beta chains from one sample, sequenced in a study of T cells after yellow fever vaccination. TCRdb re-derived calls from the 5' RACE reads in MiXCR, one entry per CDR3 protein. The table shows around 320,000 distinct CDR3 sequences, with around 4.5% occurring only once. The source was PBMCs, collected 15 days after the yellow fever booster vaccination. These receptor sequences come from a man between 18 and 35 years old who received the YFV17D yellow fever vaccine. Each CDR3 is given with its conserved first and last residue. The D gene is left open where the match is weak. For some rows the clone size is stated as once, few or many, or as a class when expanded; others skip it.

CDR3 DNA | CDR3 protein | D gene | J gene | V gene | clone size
TGTGCCAGCAGGCGTTCGACGGCAACTAATGAAAAACTGTTTTTT | CASRRSTATNEKLFF | . | TRBJ1-4 | TRBV7-9 | many
TGTGCCAGCAGTTTTCAGGGGTGGGACACTGAAGCTTTCTTT | CASSFQGWDTEAFF | . | TRBJ1-1 | TRBV12-3/TRBV12-4 | many
TGTGCCACCAGCCGGGACTCGTCCACAGATACGCAGTATTTT | CATSRDSSTDTQYF | . | TRBJ2-3 | TRBV24-1 | .
TGTGCCAGCAGCATTGATTTAGACGAATTCTGGGATTGTTCAAACTATGGCTACACCTTC | CASSIDLDEFWDCSNYGYTF | . | TRBJ1-2 | TRBV21-1 | .
TGTGCCAGCAGCCCCGGGGGAGCGGGGGTCGGAGAGACCCAGTACTTC | CASSPGGAGVGETQYF | TRBD2 | TRBJ2-5 | TRBV7-2 | .
TGCAGTGCTAGAGGCGACAGGGAATACGAGCAGTACTTC | CSARGDREYEQYF | TRBD1 | TRBJ2-7 | TRBV20-1 | many
TGTGCCAGCAGCGTAGATGACAGGGTAGGCTACAATGAGCAGTTCTTC | CASSVDDRVGYNEQFF | TRBD1 | TRBJ2-1 | TRBV9 | few
TGTGCCAGCAGCTTTACCGGGACCGGGACCAATGAGCAGTTCTTC | CASSFTGTGTNEQFF | . | TRBJ2-1 | TRBV7-3 | .
TGTGCCAGCAGTTACTCGGGGGCAGGGGGCGGTAGCACTGAAGCTTTCTTT | CASSYSGAGGGSTEAFF | TRBD1 | TRBJ1-1 | TRBV6-5 | few
TGTGCCAGCCTTGGACAGTCTCTCGACCTGTACCACTTT | CASLGQSLDLYHF | . | TRBJ1-6 | TRBV2 | many
TGTGCCAGCAGCACGGGACTAGCGGCCCGCGAGACCCAGTACTTC | CASSTGLAARETQYF | TRBD2 | TRBJ2-5 | TRBV5-6 | many
TGTGCCAGCAGCTTGGCCGGGGGAAGGAAACTGTTTTTT | CASSLAGGRKLFF | . | TRBJ1-4 | TRBV5-5 | .
TGTGCCAGTAGTATAACCTTTAACACTGAAGCTTTCTTT | CASSITFNTEAFF | . | TRBJ1-1 | TRBV19 | .
TGCAGTGCTCTCATCTATGGCTACACCTTC | CSALIYGYTF | . | TRBJ1-2 | TRBV20-1 | .
TGTGCCACCTCTGACCCGGGTGACGCCGGGGAGCTGTTTTTT | CATSDPGDAGELFF | . | TRBJ2-2 | TRBV6-6 | many
TGCGCCAGCGGACCAGACTTTTACGAGCAGTACTTC | CASGPDFYEQYF | . | TRBJ2-7 | TRBV5-1 | .
TGCAGTGCCGGGGGGCCGAACGAGCAGTACTTC | CSAGGPNEQYF | . | TRBJ2-7 | TRBV20-1 | few
TGCAGTGCTAGAGATGAACAGGGAGCAACAGATACGCAGTATTTT | CSARDEQGATDTQYF | . | TRBJ2-3 | TRBV20-1 | few
TGTGCCAGCAAGGACAGTCTAGCCAAAAACATTCAGTACTTC | CASKDSLAKNIQYF | . | TRBJ2-4 | TRBV6-5 | many
TGTGCCAGCAGCTTTCAGGGGGGAAATGAAAAACTGTTTTTT | CASSFQGGNEKLFF | TRBD1 | TRBJ1-4 | TRBV7-2 | many
TGTGCCACCAGTGATTTCGAGTACACTGAAGCTTTCTTT | CATSDFEYTEAFF | . | TRBJ1-1 | TRBV24-1 | .
TGTGCCAGCAGTTCCAACAGCCGGGGGCCCCAGCATTTT | CASSSNSRGPQHF | . | TRBJ1-5 | TRBV6-5 | few
TGTGCCAGCACCCAAGGGGGGACAGTCAATGAAAAACTGTTTTTT | CASTQGGTVNEKLFF | TRBD1 | TRBJ1-4 | TRBV4-2 | many
TGTGCCAGCAGTTACTCGATCCAGCCCCAGCATTTT | CASSYSIQPQHF | . | TRBJ1-5 | TRBV6-2/TRBV6-3 | few
TGTGCCAGCAGTGAAGGGGACAGGGGGCAAGGCTATGGCTACACCTTC | CASSEGDRGQGYGYTF | TRBD1 | TRBJ1-2 | TRBV6-1 | .
TGTGCCAGCACCAGGGGCCGTCAGGAGCAGTACTTC | CASTRGRQEQYF | . | TRBJ2-7 | TRBV12-3/TRBV12-4 | many
TGTGCCAGCAGCTCGCGGGTTGGGAGCCAAGAGACCCAGTACTTC | CASSSRVGSQETQYF | . | TRBJ2-5 | TRBV27 | .
TGTGCCAGCAGCTTTCCCGCAGGACAGGAAACTTCGAACACCGGGGAGCTGTTTTTT | CASSFPAGQETSNTGELFF | TRBD1 | TRBJ2-2 | TRBV5-5 | .
TGTGCCAGCAGCGTACTGACCGGGGGGACAGATACGCAGTATTTT | CASSVLTGGTDTQYF | TRBD2 | TRBJ2-3 | TRBV9 | many
TGTGCCAGCAGCCGACAGGGGAGCAGCAATGAGCAGTTCTTC | CASSRQGSSNEQFF | TRBD1 | TRBJ2-1 | TRBV9 | many